This TCR beta chain was obtained from a study of T cells in Graves' hyperthyroidism and ophthalmopathy. Overall study: The initial diagnosis was the point when peripheral blood was collected, ahead of any treatment.

Comments on this clonotype: Antigen: not known.

Newly diagnosed hyperthyroidism patients aged 18 to 65 years had disease lasting under 2 months. PBMCs were sourced from 9 to 10 ml fresh peripheral blood. Unmatched junction bases numbered 7, after V lost 1 base and J lost 3 bases. Germline CDR1 SGHDN, CDR2 FVKESK. This CDR3 has 18 amino acids. Amplification of TCR beta CDR3 regions was performed using RNA transcripts as template. When the TCR CDR3 underwent first-round RT-PCR, the HTBI primer set was used. A single record per CDR3 protein comes from TCRdb applying MiXCR to the multiplex PCR reads. The sample contains 540,000 or so distinct CDR3 sequences, 15% to 19% of which appear only once. Study-level points and caveats: Most thyroid clonotypes expanded above 0.001 were also detected in blood.

Sequenced material: blood. The chain carries TRBV14 and TRBJ2-1; 12 bases fit TRBD2. The source is a woman in her twenties or thirties with Graves' hyperthyroidism. The CDR3 DNA follows: TGTGCCAGCAGCCAAGGTCGGACTAGCGGGGACAGCTACAATGAGCAGTTCTTC. Translation: CASSQGRTSGDSYNEQFF.